One and the same sample provided the 24 T cell receptor beta chains below, sequenced in a study of blood T cells in healthy people across ages. It was with a sample-barcoded 5' primer and a J-beta primer mix that a second PCR of about 7 to 12 cycles was run. One entry per CDR3 protein, called by TCRdb with MiXCR from the 5' RACE reads. The sample contains approximately 800,000 distinct CDR3 sequences, roughly 60% of which appear only once. The sequenced sample was blood. These receptors were collected from a man aged 30 to 45 in good health.

The rearrangement links TRBV20-1 to TRBJ1-5; D unclear. The CDR3 consists of 13 residues. With 6 bases removed from V and 5 bases from J, the gap between germline ends came to 14 bases. The germline gives CDR1 DFQATT, CDR2 SNEGSKA (reference sequence). The CDR3 coding sequence is TGCAGTGCCACCGGCCAACCAGATCAGCCCCAGCATTTT. It yields the protein CSATGQPDQPQHF.

This sequence joins TRBV7-3 and TRBJ2-1, with TRBD2 matching over 8 bases. Looked up from germline, CDR1 is SGHTA and CDR2 is FQGTGA. V trimming: 5 bases; J trimming: 7 bases; junction bases outside the gene matches: 10. The CDR3 extends over 15 amino acids. The chain's CDR3 is CASSTGSGSGNEQFF. Here the CDR3 DNA reads TGTGCCAGCAGCACGGGAAGCGGGAGTGGGAATGAGCAGTTCTTC.

The DNA of the CDR3 is TGTGCCAGCAGTGTTAGCGGGGGGGCAACCCAGTACTTC. This sequence encodes CASSVSGGATQYF. The V call is TRBV6-5, the J call TRBJ2-5, with TRBD2 identical over 11 bases. This CDR3 comprises 13 residues. Trimming took 5 bases from V and 8 from J; bases not matched to a gene: 4. The V gene's germline CDR1 is MNHEY and CDR2 SVGAGI.

The V gene is TRBV3-1, the J gene TRBJ2-7; D unresolved. The CDR3 loop spans 11 amino acids. CDR1 and CDR2 (germline): LGHDT, YNNKEL (reference sequence). V lost 7 bases and J 5 bases, leaving 9 bases between the germline ends. The chain's CDR3 is CASTKANEQYF. In nucleotides, the CDR3 is TGTGCCAGCACTAAGGCGAACGAGCAGTACTTC.

This clonotype was seen a few times. The chain carries TRBV7-2 and TRBJ1-2; 7 nucleotides align to TRBD1. Per the germline V gene, CDR1 is SGHTA and CDR2 is FQGNSA. This CDR3 has 14 amino acids. V trimming: 3 bases; J trimming: 0 bases; junction bases outside the gene matches: 1. For the CDR3, the DNA is TGTGCCAGCAGCTTTGGACAGGCTAACTATGGCTACACCTTC. Protein product: CASSFGQANYGYTF. Filled out from reference TRBV7-2 and TRBJ1-2, the complete variable domain reads GAGVSQSPSNKVTEKGKDVELRCDPISGHTALYWYRQSLGQGLEFLIYFQGNSAPDKSGLPSDRFSAERTGGSVSTLTIQRTQQEDSAVYLCASSFGQANYGYTFGSGTRLTVV.

The chain employs TRBV25-1 and TRBJ2-5; no clear D. V lost 3 bases to trimming and J lost 1 base, with 6 bases between them. CDR1 is MGHDK, CDR2 SYGVNS, per germline. The CDR3 runs 13 residues. The CDR3 is CASSDSRQETQYF. As DNA, the CDR3 is TGTGCCAGCAGTGATAGCCGCCAAGAGACCCAGTACTTC.

The J gene is TRBJ2-3, the V gene TRBV7-2; unclear D gene. Germline CDR1 reads SGHTA; CDR2 reads FQGNSA. This CDR3 comprises 13 residues. CDR3 sequence: CATNVRPIDTQYF. CDR3 bases: TGTGCTACAAACGTTCGGCCCATAGATACGCAGTATTTT.

This chain joins TRBV11-2 and TRBJ2-5, with 7 bases fitting TRBD2. The germline V gene has CDR1 SGHAT and CDR2 FQNNGV. J was trimmed by 11 bases and V by 5 bases; bases with no gene match: 20. The CDR3 is 16 residues long. The CDR3 nucleotides read TGTGCCAGCAGCGTCTGGGGGGGAGAGGGATACAATGAGCAGTACTTC. Its translation: CASSVWGGEGYNEQYF.

The chain recombines TRBV7-2 with TRBJ2-1; D ambiguous. Trimming cost V 1 base and J 9 bases, with 10 bases left between them. The germline gives CDR1 SGHTA, CDR2 FQGNSA. The CDR3 contains 13 residues. The CDR3 reads CASSLVSIPEQFF. CDR3 sequence (DNA): TGTGCCAGCAGCTTAGTCTCTATCCCTGAGCAGTTCTTC.

This clonotype was counted once. This chain links TRBV4-2 with TRBJ2-1, with D tentatively TRBD2 (6 bases). The CDR3 contains 15 residues. In germline, CDR1 is LGHNA, CDR2 YNFKEQ. V dropped 4 bases and J dropped 0 bases, with 10 bases sitting between them. The CDR3 sequence: CASSRLEGSYNEQFF. CDR3 in DNA: TGTGCCAGCAGCCGCCTGGAGGGCTCCTACAATGAGCAGTTCTTC.

V usage is TRBV6-1 and J usage is TRBJ1-1; D not resolved. V was cut by 10 bases and J by 7 bases, with 25 bases left in between. Per germline, CDR1 MNHNS and CDR2 SASEGT. The CDR3 totals 15 residues. The CDR3 DNA reads as TGTGCCATCCGTGGGGTGGGCATCGTGTCTGGTGAAGCTTTCTTT. Translated, it gives CAIRGVGIVSGEAFF.

The chain carries TRBV5-1 and TRBJ2-7; the D gene is possibly TRBD2 (7 bases). Germline CDR1 reads SGHRS; CDR2 reads YFSETQ. V lost 4 bases to trimming and J lost 0 bases, with 8 bases between them. CDR3 size: 13 residues. This CDR3 reads CASSGGASYEQYF. The CDR3 DNA reads TGCGCCAGCAGCGGGGGGGCCTCCTACGAGCAGTACTTC.

The chain combines TRBV20-1 with TRBJ2-7; no clear D gene. The CDR3 covers 13 residues. Germline values: CDR1 DFQATT, CDR2 SNEGSKA (reference sequence). Trimming stripped 5 bases from V and 1 base from J, with 12 bases between. CDR3 sequence: CSAEEEFSYEQYF. For the CDR3, the DNA is TGCAGTGCTGAAGAGGAGTTTTCCTACGAGCAGTACTTC.

V usage is TRBV20-1 and J usage is TRBJ2-7; a weak D match, TRBD2 (6 bases). V lost 1 base and J lost 3, with 10 bases in between. CDR3 length equals 13 residues. The germline CDR1 and CDR2 sequences are DFQATT and SNEGSKA (reference sequence). CDR3 in DNA: TGCAGTGCTAGAGGACTAGAGATCTACGAGCAGTACTTC. Translation: CSARGLEIYEQYF.

This chain links TRBV6-2 or TRBV6-3 with TRBJ1-4; TRBD1 might be the D (5 bases). Germline CDR1 and CDR2: MNHEY and SVGEGT. There are 13 residues in the CDR3. Trimming stripped 7 bases from V and 6 bases from J, with 12 bases between. The CDR3: CASIFRAHEKLFF. In DNA, the CDR3 is TGTGCCAGCATATTCAGGGCTCATGAAAAACTGTTTTTT.

This chain connects TRBV5-1 to TRBJ2-1; 7 nucleotides agree with TRBD2. The V gene's germline CDR1 is SGHRS and CDR2 YFSETQ. CDR3 size: 15 residues. The V and J ends lost 0 bases and 4 bases, in that order; junction bases with no gene match: 4. CDR3 sequence reads: CASSLDSSGYNEQFF. The CDR3 DNA sequence: TGCGCCAGCAGCTTGGATTCTAGCGGATACAATGAGCAGTTCTTC.

Details on this clonotype: One end of the junction fails to match germline, which may point to a read error. This sequence joins TRBV15 and TRBJ1-2, with a tentative D call TRBD1 (5 bases). The germline V gene has CDR1 LNHNV and CDR2 YYDKDF (reference sequence). There are 15 residues in the CDR3. The DNA of the CDR3 is TGTGCCACCAGCAGAGATCTGACGGGGGTATATGGCTGCACCTTC. It codes for CATSRDLTGVYGCTF. The whole variable domain, remainder taken from reference TRBV15 and TRBJ1-2, is DAMVIQNPRYQVTQFGKPVTLSCSQTLNHNVMYWYQQKSSQAPKLLFHYYDKDFNNEADTPDNFQSRRPNTSFCFLDIRSPGLGDTAMYLCATSRDLTGVYGCTFGSGTRLTVV.

The chain uses TRBV5-1 and TRBJ2-1; weak D call: TRBD1 (6 bases). CDR1 SGHRS and CDR2 YFSETQ come from the germline V gene. The CDR3 is made up of 13 amino acids. Trimming took 4 bases from V and 9 from J, leaving 14 bases between them. CDR3 residues: CASSKDSRGEQFF. The CDR3 DNA is TGCGCCAGCAGCAAGGACAGTAGGGGTGAGCAGTTCTTC.

This chain joins TRBV19 and TRBJ1-1; 7 bases agree with TRBD1. V shed 6 bases and J 0 bases; nucleotides not matched to a gene: 16. This CDR3 has 18 amino acids. Germline V gives CDR1 LNHDA, CDR2 SQIVND (reference sequence). CDR3 residues: CASRKFSGTATMNTEAFF. As DNA, the CDR3 is TGTGCCAGTAGAAAGTTCTCCGGGACAGCGACCATGAACACTGAAGCTTTCTTT.

The chain combines TRBV20-1 with TRBJ2-3; 8 bases map to TRBD2. The V segment lost 6 bases and the J segment 2 bases; nucleotides outside the gene matches: 19. Germline V gene data show CDR1 as DFQATT and CDR2 as SNEGSKA (reference sequence). The CDR3 consists of 18 residues. CDR3 sequence (DNA): TGCAGTGCCACCCCCCGTGATAGAGTAGCGGGGAACACAGATACGCAGTATTTT. It specifies CSATPRDRVAGNTDTQYF.

The V and J genes are TRBV2 and TRBJ2-7, with 7 bases aligning to TRBD1. Trimming removed 0 bases from V and 3 bases from J; junction bases left unmatched: 8. This CDR3 contains 16 residues. Germline CDR1 is SNHLY and CDR2 is FYNNEI. The CDR3 DNA is TGTGCCAGCAGTGAAGCGGGGGACAGCTACAACTACGAGCAGTACTTC. Protein product: CASSEAGDSYNYEQYF.

The chain couples TRBV24-1 to TRBJ2-1, with D perhaps matching TRBD2 (6 bases). The DNA end favors TRBJ2-7, so the J call may be wrong. Germline assignment: CDR1 KGHDR and CDR2 SFDVKD. The CDR3 sequence is 16 residues long. CDR3 protein: CATSDIRRAAYNEQYF. The CDR3 DNA reads TGTGCCACCAGTGATATCCGGAGGGCCGCCTACAATGAGCAGTACTTC.

The V and J genes are TRBV7-2 and TRBJ2-5, with D possibly being TRBD2 (6 bases). The germline V gene encodes CDR1 SGHTA and CDR2 FQGNSA. There are 13 residues in the CDR3. V was pared by 5 bases and J by 2 bases, with 9 bases between. CDR3 nucleotides: TGTGCCAGCAGCCCGACTAGGCAAGAGACCCAGTACTTC. Translated, it gives CASSPTRQETQYF. The whole variable domain, filled in from reference TRBV7-2 and TRBJ2-5, reads GAGVSQSPSNKVTEKGKDVELRCDPISGHTALYWYRQSLGQGLEFLIYFQGNSAPDKSGLPSDRFSAERTGGSVSTLTIQRTQQEDSAVYLCASSPTRQETQYFGPGTRLLVL.

This chain joins TRBV7-2 and TRBJ1-6; D possibly corresponds to TRBD1 (5 bases). The V end lost 1 base, the J end lost 6 bases, and 10 bases lay between the germline ends. This CDR3 has 15 amino acids. From germline, CDR1 is SGHTA and CDR2 FQGNSA. In DNA form, the CDR3 reads TGTGCCAGCAGCTTAGTAGGGGTTTCTAATTCACCCCTCCACTTT. Its protein product is CASSLVGVSNSPLHF.